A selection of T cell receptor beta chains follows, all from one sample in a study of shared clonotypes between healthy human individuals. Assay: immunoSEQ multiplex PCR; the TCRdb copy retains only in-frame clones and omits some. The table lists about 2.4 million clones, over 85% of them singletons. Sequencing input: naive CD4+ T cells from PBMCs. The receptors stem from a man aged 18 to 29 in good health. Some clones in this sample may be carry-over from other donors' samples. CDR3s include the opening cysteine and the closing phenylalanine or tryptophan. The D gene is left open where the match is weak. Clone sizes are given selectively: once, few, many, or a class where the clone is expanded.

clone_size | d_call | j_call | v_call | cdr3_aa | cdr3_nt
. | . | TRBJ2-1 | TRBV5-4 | CASSNPRGSDEQFF | TGTGCCAGCAGCAACCCTAGGGGGTCGGATGAGCAGTTCTTC
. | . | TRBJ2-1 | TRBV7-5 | CVRSLPSGRGNEQFF | TGTGTCAGAAGCTTACCCAGCGGGAGGGGAAATGAGCAGTTCTTC
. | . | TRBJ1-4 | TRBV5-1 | CASSLFTLEEKLFF | TGCGCCAGCAGCTTGTTCACGCTCGAGGAAAAACTGTTTTTT
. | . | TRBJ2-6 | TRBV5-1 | CASSFYKSGANVLTF | TGCGCCAGCAGCTTTTACAAATCTGGGGCCAACGTCCTGACTTTC
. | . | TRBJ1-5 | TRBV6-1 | CASSALGVGIQPQHF | TGTGCCAGCAGTGCTTTAGGGGTGGGGATTCAGCCCCAGCATTTT
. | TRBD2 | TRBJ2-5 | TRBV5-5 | CASSLVGLRGETQYF | TGTGCCAGCAGCTTGGTGGGACTGCGGGGGGAGACCCAGTACTTC
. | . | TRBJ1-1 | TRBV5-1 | CASSYGTENTEAFF | TGCGCCAGCAGCTACGGGACGGAGAACACTGAAGCTTTCTTT
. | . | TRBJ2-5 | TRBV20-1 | CSVKGRETQYF | TGCAGTGTGAAGGGGCGGGAGACCCAGTACTTC
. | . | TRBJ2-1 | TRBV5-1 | CASSLPGDSLSYNEQFF | TGCGCCAGCAGCCTCCCGGGGGACTCCCTCTCCTACAATGAGCAGTTCTTC
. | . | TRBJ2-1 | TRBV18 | CASSPPNRDRHNEQFF | TGTGCCAGCTCACCACCCAACCGGGATAGACACAATGAGCAGTTCTTC
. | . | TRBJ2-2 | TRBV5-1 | CASSLGGENTGELFF | TGCGCCAGCAGCTTGGGCGGCGAGAACACCGGGGAGCTGTTTTTT
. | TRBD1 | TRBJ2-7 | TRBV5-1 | CASSLAGTVSYEQYF | TGCGCCAGCAGCTTGGCCGGGACAGTGTCCTACGAGCAGTACTTC
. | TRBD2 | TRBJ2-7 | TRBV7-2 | CASSSRLAGEKSREQYF | TGTGCCAGCAGCTCGAGACTAGCGGGCGAAAAGTCGCGCGAGCAGTACTTC
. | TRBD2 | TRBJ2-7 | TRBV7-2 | CASSSVAGSYEQYF | TGTGCCAGCAGCTCCGTAGCGGGATCCTACGAGCAGTACTTC
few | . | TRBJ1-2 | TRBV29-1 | CSVLATQVGGYTF | TGCAGCGTGCTTGCCACCCAGGTGGGGGGCTACACCTTC
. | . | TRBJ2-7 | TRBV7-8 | CASSSTTRLSSYEQYF | TGTGCCAGCAGCTCCACTACCCGACTCTCTAGCTACGAGCAGTACTTC
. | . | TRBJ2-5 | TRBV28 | CASSLSGTMRTQYF | TGTGCCAGCAGTTTATCAGGTACTATGAGGACCCAGTACTTC
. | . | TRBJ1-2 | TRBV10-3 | CAIRDSGAHYGYTF | TGTGCCATCAGGGATTCAGGGGCTCACTATGGCTACACCTTC
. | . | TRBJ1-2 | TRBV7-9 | CASSLQGRGNPLLFF | TGTGCCAGCAGCTTACAGGGTAGAGGAAACCCGTTACTCTTCTTC
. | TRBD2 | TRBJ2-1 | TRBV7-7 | CASSRNSDTGGEQFF | TGTGCCAGCAGCCGGAATTCCGATACGGGGGGTGAGCAGTTCTTC
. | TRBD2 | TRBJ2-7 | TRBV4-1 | CASSQVSGRNEQYF | TGCGCCAGCAGCCAGGTCAGCGGGAGGAACGAGCAGTACTTC
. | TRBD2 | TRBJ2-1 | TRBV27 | CASRPGTREDNEQFF | TGTGCCAGCAGGCCCGGGACTAGAGAAGACAATGAGCAGTTCTTC
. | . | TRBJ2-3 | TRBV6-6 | CASRQSDTQYF | TGTGCCAGCAGACAGTCCGATACGCAGTATTTT
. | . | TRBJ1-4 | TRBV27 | CASSLWGATNEKLFF | TGTGCCAGCAGTTTGTGGGGGGCAACTAATGAAAAACTGTTTTTT
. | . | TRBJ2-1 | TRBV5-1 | CASTRDGNEQFF | TGCGCCAGCACCAGGGATGGGAATGAGCAGTTCTTC
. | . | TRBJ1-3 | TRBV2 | CASRAGSAGGGNTIYF | TGTGCCAGCAGGGCGGGGTCAGCCGGTGGTGGAAACACCATATATTTT
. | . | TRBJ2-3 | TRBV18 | CASNLGADTQYF | TGTGCCAGCAACCTTGGGGCAGATACGCAGTATTTT
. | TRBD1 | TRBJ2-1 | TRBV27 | CASTFKPGGDEQFF | TGTGCCAGCACCTTCAAACCAGGGGGCGATGAGCAGTTCTTC
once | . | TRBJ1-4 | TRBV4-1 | CASSRNFATNEKLFF | TGCGCCAGCAGCCGCAATTTTGCAACTAATGAAAAACTGTTTTTT
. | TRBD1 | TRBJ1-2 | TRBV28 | CASSRRRGDSYGYTF | TGTGCCAGCAGCCGACGTCGCGGGGACAGCTATGGCTACACCTTC
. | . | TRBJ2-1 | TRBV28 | CASSPGLTYNEQFF | TGTGCCAGCAGTCCGGGACTCACCTACAATGAGCAGTTCTTC
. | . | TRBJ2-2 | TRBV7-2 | CASSLVGRGGRELFF | TGTGCCAGCAGCTTAGTAGGTCGGGGAGGAAGGGAGCTGTTTTTT
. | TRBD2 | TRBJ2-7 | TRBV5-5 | CASSLTGTSGIDRYF | TGTGCCAGCAGCTTGACCGGGACTAGCGGGATAGATCGGTACTTC
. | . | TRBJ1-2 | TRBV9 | CASTPRALANYGYTF | TGTGCCAGCACCCCCCGGGCTCTCGCCAACTATGGCTACACCTTC
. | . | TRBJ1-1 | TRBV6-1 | CASILRESNTEAFF | TGTGCCAGCATTCTAAGGGAGTCGAACACTGAAGCTTTCTTT
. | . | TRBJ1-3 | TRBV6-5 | CASRSQGGSGNTIYF | TGTGCCAGCAGATCACAGGGAGGCTCTGGAAACACCATATATTTT
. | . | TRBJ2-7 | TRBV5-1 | CASSLARAGVKGEQYF | TGCGCCAGCAGCTTGGCCAGAGCAGGGGTGAAAGGCGAGCAGTACTTC
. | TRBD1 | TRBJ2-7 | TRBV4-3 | CASSQDIPGGVYEQYF | TGCGCCAGCAGCCAAGATATTCCAGGGGGCGTGTACGAGCAGTACTTC
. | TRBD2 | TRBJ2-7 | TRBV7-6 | CASSLVTSGSYEQYF | TGTGCCAGCAGCTTAGTAACCAGCGGGAGTTACGAGCAGTACTTC
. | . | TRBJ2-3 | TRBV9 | CASSTLGQGDTQYF | TGTGCCAGCAGCACCTTGGGCCAGGGGGATACGCAGTATTTT
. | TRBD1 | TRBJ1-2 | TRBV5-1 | CASSLVGTGNYGYTF | TGCGCCAGCAGCTTGGTAGGGACAGGGAACTATGGCTACACCTTC
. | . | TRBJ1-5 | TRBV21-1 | CASTGDGTRHF | TGTGCCAGCACTGGAGACGGGACTCGGCATTTT
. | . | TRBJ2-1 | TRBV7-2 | CASSGAYNEQFF | TGTGCCAGCAGCGGGGCCTACAATGAGCAGTTCTTC
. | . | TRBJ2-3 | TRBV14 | CASSSLSGTTTSTDTQYF | TGTGCCAGCAGCTCCCTCTCCGGGACGACAACTAGCACAGATACGCAGTATTTT
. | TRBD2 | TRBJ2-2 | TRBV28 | CASTASGATNTGELFF | TGTGCCAGCACTGCTAGCGGGGCTACGAACACCGGGGAGCTGTTTTTT
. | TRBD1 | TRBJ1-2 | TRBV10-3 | CAISGQGVAYGYTF | TGTGCCATCAGCGGACAGGGGGTTGCCTATGGCTACACCTTC
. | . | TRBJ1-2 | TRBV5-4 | CASSLKGGQVDYGYTF | TGTGCCAGCAGCTTAAAGGGTGGTCAGGTAGACTATGGCTACACCTTC
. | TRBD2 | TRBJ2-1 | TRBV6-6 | CASTVAGAYNEQFF | TGTGCCAGCACCGTAGCGGGAGCCTACAATGAGCAGTTCTTC